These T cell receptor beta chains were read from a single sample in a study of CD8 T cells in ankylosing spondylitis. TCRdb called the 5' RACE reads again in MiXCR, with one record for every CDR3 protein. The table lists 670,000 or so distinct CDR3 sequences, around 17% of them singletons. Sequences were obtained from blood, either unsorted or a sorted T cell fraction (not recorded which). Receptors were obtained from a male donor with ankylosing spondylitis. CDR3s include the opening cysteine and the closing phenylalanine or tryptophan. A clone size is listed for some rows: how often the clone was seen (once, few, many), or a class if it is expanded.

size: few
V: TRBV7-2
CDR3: CASSSPLASGTEQFF

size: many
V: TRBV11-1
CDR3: CASSRDRGRWTEAFF

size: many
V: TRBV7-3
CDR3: CASSLMAGDTLSYNEQFF

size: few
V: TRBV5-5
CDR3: CASSGGTGDSEQYF

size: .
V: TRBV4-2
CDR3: CASSPETGTGFSPLHF

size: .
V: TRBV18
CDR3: CASSPPRVTGELFF

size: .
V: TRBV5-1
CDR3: CASSLYSSYGYTF

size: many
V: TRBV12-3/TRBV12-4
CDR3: CASSLRLAGVNEQFF

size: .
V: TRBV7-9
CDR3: CASSLEAGVNTEAFF

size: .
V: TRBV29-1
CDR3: CSVEGSGRPNEQFF

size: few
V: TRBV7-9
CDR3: CASSLFGQDNEQFF

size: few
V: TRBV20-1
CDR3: CSARPRVSGVTYNEQFF

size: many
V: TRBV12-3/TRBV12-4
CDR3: CASSFSAEAFF

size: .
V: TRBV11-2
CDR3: CASSLERPYEQYF

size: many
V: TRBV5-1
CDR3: CASSLGTSGTREQFF

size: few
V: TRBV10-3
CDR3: CAISETSGASDEQYF

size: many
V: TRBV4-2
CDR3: CASSQDWGTGETQYF

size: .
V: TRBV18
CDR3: CASSPSRASGRNEQFF

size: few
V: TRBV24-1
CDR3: CAIKGPYTDTQYF

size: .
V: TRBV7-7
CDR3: CAILQRNTGELFF

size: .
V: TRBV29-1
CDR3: CSVEDPDRESYEQYF

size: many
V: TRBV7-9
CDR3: CASRVNPTDTQYF

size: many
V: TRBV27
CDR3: CASSRRWDIGARGSDYGYTF

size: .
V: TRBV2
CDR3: CASNSGQDYEQYF